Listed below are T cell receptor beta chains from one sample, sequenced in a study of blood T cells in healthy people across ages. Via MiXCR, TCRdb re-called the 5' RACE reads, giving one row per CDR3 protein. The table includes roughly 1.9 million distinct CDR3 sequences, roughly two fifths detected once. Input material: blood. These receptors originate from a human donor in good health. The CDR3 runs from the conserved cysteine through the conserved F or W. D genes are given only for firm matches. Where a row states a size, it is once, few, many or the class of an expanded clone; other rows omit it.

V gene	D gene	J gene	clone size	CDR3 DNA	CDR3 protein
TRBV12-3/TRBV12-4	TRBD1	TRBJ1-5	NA	TGTGCCAGCGGGACAGGGGATGATCAGCCCCAGCATTTT	CASGTGDDQPQHF
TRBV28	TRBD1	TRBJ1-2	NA	TGTGCCAGCACCCTAGGGGGCCCAGCTAACTATGGCTACACCTTC	CASTLGGPANYGYTF
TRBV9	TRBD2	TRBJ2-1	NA	TGTGCCAGCAGCTCCCGACGGGGGGAGGGGTACAATGAGCAGTTCTTC	CASSSRRGEGYNEQFF
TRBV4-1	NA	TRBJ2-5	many	TGCGCCAGCAGCCAATACACCCAAGAGACCCAGTACTTC	CASSQYTQETQYF
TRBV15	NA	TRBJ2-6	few	TGTGCCACCAGCAGACCGCGCGGGTGGTCCTCTGGGGCCAACGTCCTGACTTTC	CATSRPRGWSSGANVLTF
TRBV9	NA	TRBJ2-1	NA	TGTGCCAGCAGCGTCCTAGCAACCTACAATGAGCAGTTCTTC	CASSVLATYNEQFF
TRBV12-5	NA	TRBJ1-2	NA	TGTGCTAGTGGTTTGGTACTAGGGAAGTCCGGCTATGGCTACACCTTC	CASGLVLGKSGYGYTF
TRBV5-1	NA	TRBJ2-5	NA	TGCGCCAGCAGTTCAGGACTAAACACGGGCGGGCACCAAGAGACCCAGTACTTC	CASSSGLNTGGHQETQYF
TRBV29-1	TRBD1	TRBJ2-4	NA	TGCAGCGTATCGGACAGGGCCAAAAACATTCAGTACTTC	CSVSDRAKNIQYF
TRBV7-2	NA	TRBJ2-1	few	TGTGCCAGCACCGATAGGACCAGGGTTTACAATGAGCAGTTCTTC	CASTDRTRVYNEQFF
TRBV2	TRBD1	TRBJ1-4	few	TGTGCCAGCAGCCGACAGGGGGTGGGAGAAAAACTGTTTTTT	CASSRQGVGEKLFF
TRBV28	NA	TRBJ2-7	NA	TGTGCCAGCAGTCCCCCCAGGGGGGAGACCTACGAGCAGTACTTC	CASSPPRGETYEQYF
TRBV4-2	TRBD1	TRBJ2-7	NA	TGTGCCAGCAGCCAGATGGGAACAGGGGGCTACGAGCAGTACTTC	CASSQMGTGGYEQYF
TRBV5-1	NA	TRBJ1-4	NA	TGCGCCAGCAGCGAACAGGGTCCAAATGAAAAACTGTTTTTT	CASSEQGPNEKLFF
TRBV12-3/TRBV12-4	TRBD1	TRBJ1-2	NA	TGTGCCAGCAGCTCTTATTGGACAGGGGGCGGCGTACGCTTGGTTGGTGGCTACACCTTC	CASSSYWTGGGVRLVGGYTF
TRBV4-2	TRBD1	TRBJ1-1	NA	TGTGTCAGCAGCCAAGGGACAGGGGGGAACACTGAAGCTTTCTTT	CVSSQGTGGNTEAFF
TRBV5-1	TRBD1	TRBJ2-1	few	TGCGCCAGCAGCAACCGGGACAGGGGCCACAATGAGCAGTTCTTC	CASSNRDRGHNEQFF
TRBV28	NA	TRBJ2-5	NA	TGTGCCAGCAGCCAAGGCGGGGACGGCCACAATGAGCAGTACTTC	CASSQGGDGHNEQYF
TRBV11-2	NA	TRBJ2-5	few	TGTGCCAGCAGCTTAGTAGGCCGGGACGTCGGAGAGACCCAGTACTTC	CASSLVGRDVGETQYF
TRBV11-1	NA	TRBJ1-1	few	TGTGCCAGCAGCTGGCCGGGACACCCGAACACTGAAGCTTTCTTT	CASSWPGHPNTEAFF
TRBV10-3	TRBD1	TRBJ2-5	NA	TGTGCCATCAGTGTTAGAGGGGGCGGTATAGAGACCCAGTACTTC	CAISVRGGGIETQYF
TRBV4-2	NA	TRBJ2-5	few	TGTGCCAGCAGCCAAAACTTCCGTATGGAGACCCAGTACTTC	CASSQNFRMETQYF
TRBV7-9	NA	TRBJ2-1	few	TGTGCCAGCAGCTCGGGACGGCGGACCTACAATGAGCAGTTCTTC	CASSSGRRTYNEQFF
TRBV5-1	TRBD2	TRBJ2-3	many	TGTGCCAGCAGTTTTAGCGGGGCTAGCACAGATACGCAGTATTTT	CASSFSGASTDTQYF
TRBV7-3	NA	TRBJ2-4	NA	TGTGCCAGCAGCTCATCGGTCATCCAGAGAATAGCCAAAAACATTCAGTACTTC	CASSSSVIQRIAKNIQYF
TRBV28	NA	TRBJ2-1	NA	TGTGCCAGCAGTTTCGCAGGGCACAATGAGCAGTTCTTC	CASSFAGHNEQFF
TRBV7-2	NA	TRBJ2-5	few	TGTGCCAGCAGCGCCAGGTGGCAAGAGACCCAGTACTTC	CASSARWQETQYF
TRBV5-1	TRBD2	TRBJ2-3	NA	TGCGCCAGCAGCAGCAAGCGGGGGGGCGTTGATACGCAGTATTTT	CASSSKRGGVDTQYF
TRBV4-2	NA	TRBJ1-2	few	TGTGCCAGCAGCCAAGACAGGGTTGAATATGGCTACACCTTC	CASSQDRVEYGYTF
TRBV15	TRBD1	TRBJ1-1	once	TGTGCCACCAGCAGAAGGACAGGGGCCCCGTACACTGAAGCTTTCTTT	CATSRRTGAPYTEAFF
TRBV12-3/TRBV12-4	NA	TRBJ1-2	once	TGTGCCAGCAGTTTAGTATATGGGCAGGGCGACTATGGCTACACCTTC	CASSLVYGQGDYGYTF
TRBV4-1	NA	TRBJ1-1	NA	TGCGCCAGCAGCCAGGAACAGCGGATTAACTATGGCTACACCTTCACTGAAGCTTTCTTT	CASSQEQRINYGYTFTEAFF
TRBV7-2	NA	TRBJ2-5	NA	TGTGCCAGCAGCGGAAGGGTTGGCGCAAGCGAGACCCAGTACTTC	CASSGRVGASETQYF
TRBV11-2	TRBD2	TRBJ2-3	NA	TGTGCCAGCAGCTTAATAGCGGGAAGCACAGATACGCAGTATTTT	CASSLIAGSTDTQYF
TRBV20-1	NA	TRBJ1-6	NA	TGCAGTGCTAGAGGAGGGAGGAGGGATTCACCCCTCCACTTT	CSARGGRRDSPLHF
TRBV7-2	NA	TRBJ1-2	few	TGTGCCAGCAGCTTAGGAGCCCAGGGGCACTATGGCTACACCTTC	CASSLGAQGHYGYTF
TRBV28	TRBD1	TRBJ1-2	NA	TGTGCCAGCAGTTTAACCGGTTCAGGGGGCGCCAGCTACACCTTC	CASSLTGSGGASYTF
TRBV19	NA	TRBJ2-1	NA	TGTGCCAGTACGGGGATTGAGCAGTTCTTC	CASTGIEQFF
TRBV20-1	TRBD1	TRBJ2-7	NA	TGCAGTGCTAGGGAAACAACGGGGACAGGTAACCCATTCGAGCAGTACTTC	CSARETTGTGNPFEQYF